These 5 T cell receptor beta chains were sequenced from one sample in a study of blood T cell repertoires in COVID-19. Measured with immunoSEQ multiplex PCR; TCRdb has only the in-frame clones, and not every one. The sample holds about 150,000 clones, around 86% seen once. Sequencing was performed on peripheral blood. The receptors were gathered from an elderly woman with COVID-19, enrolled during active disease.

The CDR3 sequence: CASSQDHRGLTEAFF. The CDR3 bases are TGTGCCAGCAGCCAAGATCACAGGGGACTCACTGAAGCTTTCTTT. The J gene is TRBJ1-1, the V gene TRBV3-1 (or the pseudogene TRBV3-2); 7 nucleotides align to TRBD1. CDR1 and CDR2 from the germline V gene are LGHDT and YNNKEL (reference sequence). This CDR3 region has 15 residues. After removal of 0 bases from V and 4 bases from J, the junction contained 5 bases not matched to a gene.

The CDR3 sequence: CASSPTGGVSDGYTF. CDR3 nucleotides: TGTGCCAGCAGCCCCACGGGGGGGGTTTCTGATGGCTACACCTTC. The chain carries TRBV3-1 (or the pseudogene TRBV3-2) and TRBJ1-2, with D possibly TRBD1 on 5 matching bases. This CDR3 comprises 15 residues. Germline V CDR1 and CDR2: LGHDT, YNNKEL (reference sequence). V lost 4 bases and J lost 6, with 18 bases in between.

The chain uses TRBV7-9 and TRBJ1-2; TRBD1 aligns across 7 bases. With 5 bases clipped from V and 4 bases from J, the junction kept 10 bases outside the gene matches. Germline-derived CDR1 and CDR2 are SEHNR and FQNEAQ (reference sequence). This CDR3 comprises 15 residues. CDR3 DNA: TGTGCCAGCAGCCCCAGGACAGGATCGCCCTATGGCTACACCTTC. This sequence encodes CASSPRTGSPYGYTF.

This rearrangement joins TRBV6-5 to TRBJ1-4, with D possibly being TRBD1 (5 bases). This CDR3 region has 14 residues. Germline CDR1 MNHEY, CDR2 SVGAGI. Trimming stripped 3 bases from V and 3 bases from J, with 8 bases between. The CDR3 loop is CASSYVGANEKLFF. Here the CDR3 DNA reads TGTGCCAGCAGTTATGTAGGGGCTAATGAAAAACTGTTTTTT.

This chain connects TRBV5-6 to TRBJ2-5, with D maybe TRBD2 (5 bases). Germline V gene sequence: CDR1 SGHDT, CDR2 YYEEEE. The CDR3 runs to 14 residues. Trimming removed 0 bases at V and 5 bases at J, with 11 bases between. The CDR3 loop is CASSLDAGRETQYF. CDR3 nucleotide sequence: TGTGCCAGCAGCTTGGATGCGGGCCGGGAGACCCAGTACTTC.